This T cell receptor beta chain was documented in a study of long-term antiretroviral therapy in people with HIV. Overall study context: The immediate-ART recommendation dates to 2015, and the earliest samples predate it by about a decade.

The V and J ends lost 2 bases and 6 bases respectively, with 11 bases between them. The CDR3 is made up of 13 amino acids. The germline V gene encodes CDR1 GTSNPN and CDR2 SVGIG (reference sequence). In this sample, this clone turned up a few times. Version v3.0 of the immunoSEQ assay ran at survey level. Sequencing was performed with immunoSEQ multiplex PCR; in TCRdb, only in-frame clones are kept and a portion is missing. This sample has 20,000 to 30,000 clones, with 85% found just once. This chain links TRBV30 with TRBJ1-5; D ambiguous. Sequenced material: unsorted PBMCs, taken 2.3 years after starting antiretroviral therapy. The clonotype comes from a man aged 40-49 years with HIV. Here the CDR3 DNA reads TGTGCCTGGAGTCGCTATGAAAGTCAGCCCCAGCATTTT. It specifies CAWSRYESQPQHF.